This TCR beta chain emerged from a study of OX40 agonist ivuxolimab in advanced cancers. In germline, CDR1 is LNHDA, CDR2 SQIVND (reference sequence). Germline trimming cut 5 bases from V and 1 base from J; bases unmatched to any gene: 4. This CDR3 comprises 14 residues. The protocol was immunoSEQ multiplex PCR, while the TCRdb copy is restricted to in-frame clones and leaves out a portion. Here the sample spans over 55,000 clones, around 80% being singletons. This rearrangement joins TRBV19 to TRBJ1-1, with 7 bases lining up with TRBD1. The TCR originated in an adult with an advanced solid tumor such as melanoma, head and neck, liver or kidney cancer. The material sequenced was CD4+ or CD8+ T cells sorted from blood, taken in a trial of the OX40 agonist ivuxolimab. Here the CDR3 reads CASSWTGGNTEAFF. DNA of the CDR3: TGTGCCAGTAGTTGGACAGGCGGGAACACTGAAGCTTTCTTT.